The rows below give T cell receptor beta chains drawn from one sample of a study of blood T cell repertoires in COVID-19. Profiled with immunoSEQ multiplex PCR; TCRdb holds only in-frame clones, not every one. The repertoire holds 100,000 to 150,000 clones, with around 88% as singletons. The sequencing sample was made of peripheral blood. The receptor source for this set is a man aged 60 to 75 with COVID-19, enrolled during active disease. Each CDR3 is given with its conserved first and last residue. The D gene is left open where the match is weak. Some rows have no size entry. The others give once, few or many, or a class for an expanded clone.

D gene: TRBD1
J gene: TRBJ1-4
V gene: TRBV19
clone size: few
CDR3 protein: CASRRSGQGSTNEKLFF
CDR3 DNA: TGTGCCAGTAGACGCTCGGGACAGGGGAGTACTAATGAAAAACTGTTTTTT

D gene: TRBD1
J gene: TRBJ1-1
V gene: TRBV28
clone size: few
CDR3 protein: CASSSGQRAEAFF
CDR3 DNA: TGTGCCAGCAGTTCGGGACAGAGGGCTGAAGCTTTCTTT

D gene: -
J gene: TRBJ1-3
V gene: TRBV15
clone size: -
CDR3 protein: CATSRDLGSSGNTIYF
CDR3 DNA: TGTGCCACCAGCAGAGATCTGGGCAGCTCTGGAAACACCATATATTTT

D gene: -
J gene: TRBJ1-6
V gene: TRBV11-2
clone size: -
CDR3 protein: CASSLMGGSPLHF
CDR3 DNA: TGTGCCAGCAGCTTAATGGGAGGGTCACCCCTCCACTTT

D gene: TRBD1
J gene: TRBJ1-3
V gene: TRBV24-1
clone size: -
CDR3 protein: CATSGDSSGNTIYF
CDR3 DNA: TGTGCCACCAGCGGGGACAGCTCTGGAAACACCATATATTTT

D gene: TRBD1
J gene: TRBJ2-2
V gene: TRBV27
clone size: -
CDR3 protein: CASSLQGATGELFF
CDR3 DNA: TGTGCCAGCAGTTTACAGGGGGCGACCGGGGAGCTGTTTTTT

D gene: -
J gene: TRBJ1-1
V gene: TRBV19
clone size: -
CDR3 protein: CASSRRRNTEAFF
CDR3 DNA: TGTGCCAGTAGTAGACGGAGGAACACTGAAGCTTTCTTT

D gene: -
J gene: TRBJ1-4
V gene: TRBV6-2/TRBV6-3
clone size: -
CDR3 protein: CASSRGREDEKLFF
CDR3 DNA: TGTGCCAGCAGTAGAGGGCGCGAGGATGAAAAACTGTTTTTT

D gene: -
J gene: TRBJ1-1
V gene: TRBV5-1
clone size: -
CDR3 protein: CASSLGTGTLGTEAFF
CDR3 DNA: TGCGCCAGCAGCTTGGGTACAGGAACTTTGGGGACTGAAGCTTTCTTT

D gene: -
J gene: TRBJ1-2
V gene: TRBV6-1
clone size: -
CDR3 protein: CASSDRSANYGYTF
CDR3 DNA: TGTGCCAGCAGTGACAGGTCCGCTAACTATGGCTACACCTTC

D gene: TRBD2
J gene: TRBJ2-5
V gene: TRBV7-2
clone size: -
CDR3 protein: CASSRAGASGVETQYF
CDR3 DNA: TGTGCCAGCAGCCGTGCCGGGGCTAGCGGGGTTGAGACCCAGTACTTC

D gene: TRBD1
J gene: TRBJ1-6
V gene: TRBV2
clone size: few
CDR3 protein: CAGQGGSPLHF
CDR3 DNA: TGTGCCGGACAGGGTGGTTCACCCCTCCACTTT

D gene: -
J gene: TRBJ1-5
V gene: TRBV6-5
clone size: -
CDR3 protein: CASRALGRVDQPQHF
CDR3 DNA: TGTGCCAGCAGAGCTTTGGGCAGGGTCGATCAGCCCCAGCATTTT

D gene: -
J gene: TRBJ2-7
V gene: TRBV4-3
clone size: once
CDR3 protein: CASSQARGSGEQYF
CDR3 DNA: TGCGCCAGCAGCCAAGCCAGGGGTTCCGGCGAGCAGTACTTC

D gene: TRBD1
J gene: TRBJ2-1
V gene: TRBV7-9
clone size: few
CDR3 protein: CASSSRQGPNYNEQFF
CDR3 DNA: TGTGCCAGCAGCTCCCGACAGGGACCCAACTACAATGAGCAGTTCTTC

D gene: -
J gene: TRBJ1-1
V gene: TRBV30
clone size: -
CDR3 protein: CAAGYGSPTEAFF
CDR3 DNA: TGTGCCGCCGGGTATGGTAGCCCCACTGAAGCTTTCTTT

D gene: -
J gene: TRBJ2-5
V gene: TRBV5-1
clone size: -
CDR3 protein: CASSLIVGSPETQYF
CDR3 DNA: TGCGCCAGCAGCTTGATAGTGGGGAGCCCAGAGACCCAGTACTTC

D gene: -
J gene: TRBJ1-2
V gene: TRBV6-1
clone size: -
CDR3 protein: CASSENQGGHGYTF
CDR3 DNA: TGTGCCAGCAGTGAAAACCAGGGAGGACATGGCTACACCTTC

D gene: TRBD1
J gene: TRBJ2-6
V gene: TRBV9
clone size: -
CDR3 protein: CASREGGAGANVLTF
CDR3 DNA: TGTGCCAGCAGGGAAGGGGGCGCTGGGGCCAACGTCCTGACTTTC

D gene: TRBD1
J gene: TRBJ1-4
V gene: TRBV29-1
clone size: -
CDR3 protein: CSVSGTAGEKLFF
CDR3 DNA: TGCAGCGTGTCCGGGACAGCCGGGGAAAAACTGTTTTTT

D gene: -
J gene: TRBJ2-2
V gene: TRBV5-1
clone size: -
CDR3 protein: CASSLDGWGPNTGELFF
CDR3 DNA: TGCGCCAGCAGCTTGGATGGTTGGGGGCCGAACACCGGGGAGCTGTTTTTT

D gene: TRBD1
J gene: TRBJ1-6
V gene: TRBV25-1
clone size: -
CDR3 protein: CASSGGGQGAVWNSPLHF
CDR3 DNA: TGTGCCAGCAGTGGGGGAGGACAGGGGGCTGTTTGGAATTCACCCCTCCACTTT

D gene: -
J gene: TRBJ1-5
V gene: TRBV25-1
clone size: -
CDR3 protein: CASSERDRPNQPQHF
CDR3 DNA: TGTGCCAGCAGTGAACGAGACAGGCCCAATCAGCCCCAGCATTTT

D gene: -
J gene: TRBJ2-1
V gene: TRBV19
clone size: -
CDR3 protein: CASTPRGASNRNEQFF
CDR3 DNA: TGTGCCAGTACCCCTCGGGGGGCCTCAAATAGAAATGAGCAGTTCTTC

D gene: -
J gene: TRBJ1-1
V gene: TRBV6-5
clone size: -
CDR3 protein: CASSRTANTEAFF
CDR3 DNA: TGTGCCAGCAGTAGGACAGCGAACACTGAAGCTTTCTTT

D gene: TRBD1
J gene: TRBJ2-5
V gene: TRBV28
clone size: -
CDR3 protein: CASNAQGAVAETQYF
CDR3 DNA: TGTGCCAGCAACGCACAGGGGGCAGTGGCGGAGACCCAGTACTTC

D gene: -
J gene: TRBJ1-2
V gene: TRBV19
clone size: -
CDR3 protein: CASSLVSYGYTF
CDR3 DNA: TGTGCCAGTAGTCTTGTATCCTATGGCTACACCTTC

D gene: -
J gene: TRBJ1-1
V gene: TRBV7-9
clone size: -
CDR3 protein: CASSPGKVDTEAFF
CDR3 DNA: TGTGCCAGCAGCCCAGGGAAGGTGGACACTGAAGCTTTCTTT

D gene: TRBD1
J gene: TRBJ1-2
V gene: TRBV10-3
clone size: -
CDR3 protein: CAISESSWDRDLDGYTF
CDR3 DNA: TGTGCCATCAGTGAGTCTTCCTGGGACAGAGATTTGGATGGCTACACCTTC

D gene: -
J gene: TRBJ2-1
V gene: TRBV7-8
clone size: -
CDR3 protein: CASSLAEGRLDEQFF
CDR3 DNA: TGTGCCAGCAGCTTAGCGGAGGGAAGGCTGGATGAGCAGTTCTTC

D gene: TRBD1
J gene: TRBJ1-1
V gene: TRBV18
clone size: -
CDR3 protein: CASSPTQGNLNTEAFF
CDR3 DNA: TGTGCCAGCTCACCGACACAGGGGAACTTGAACACTGAAGCTTTCTTT

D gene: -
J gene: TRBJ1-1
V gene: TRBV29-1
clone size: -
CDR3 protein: CSVVHQGKNTEAFF
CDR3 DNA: TGCAGCGTTGTTCATCAGGGAAAGAACACTGAAGCTTTCTTT

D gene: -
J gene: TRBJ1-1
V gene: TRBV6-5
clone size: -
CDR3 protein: CASSSQGPVTEAFF
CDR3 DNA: TGTGCCAGCAGTTCTCAGGGGCCCGTCACTGAAGCTTTCTTT

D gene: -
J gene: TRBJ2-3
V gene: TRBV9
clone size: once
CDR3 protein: CASSDYLSFGTDTQYF
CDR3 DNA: TGTGCCAGCAGCGATTACCTTAGCTTTGGCACAGATACGCAGTATTTT

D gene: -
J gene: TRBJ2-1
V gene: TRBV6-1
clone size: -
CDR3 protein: CASSERTVRNEQFF
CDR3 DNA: TGTGCCAGCAGTGAAAGAACAGTAAGGAATGAGCAGTTCTTC

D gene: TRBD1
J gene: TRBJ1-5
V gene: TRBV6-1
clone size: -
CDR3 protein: CASSEGYRGNQPQHF
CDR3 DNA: TGTGCCAGCAGTGAAGGATACAGGGGTAATCAGCCCCAGCATTTT

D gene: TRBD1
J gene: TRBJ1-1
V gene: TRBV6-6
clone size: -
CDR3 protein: CASRDDRGWNTEAFF
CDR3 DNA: TGTGCCAGCAGGGATGACAGGGGGTGGAACACTGAAGCTTTCTTT

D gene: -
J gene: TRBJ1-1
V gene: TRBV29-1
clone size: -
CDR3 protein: CSVDGNTEAFF
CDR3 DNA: TGCAGCGTTGACGGGAACACTGAAGCTTTCTTT

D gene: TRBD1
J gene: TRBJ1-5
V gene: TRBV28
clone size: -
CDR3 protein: CASSRDRVLPQHF
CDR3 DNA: TGTGCCAGCAGCCGGGACAGGGTATTGCCCCAGCATTTT

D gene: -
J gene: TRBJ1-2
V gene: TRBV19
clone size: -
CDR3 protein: CASRHQGSLYGYTF
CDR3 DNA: TGTGCCAGTAGGCACCAGGGGTCCCTCTATGGCTACACCTTC

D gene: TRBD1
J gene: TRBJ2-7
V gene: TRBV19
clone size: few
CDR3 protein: CASKVGQGASEQYF
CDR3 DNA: TGTGCCAGTAAGGTGGGACAGGGGGCTTCCGAGCAGTACTTC

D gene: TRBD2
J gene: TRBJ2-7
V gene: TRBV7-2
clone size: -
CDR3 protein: CASSQGVAGTYEQYF
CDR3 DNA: TGTGCCAGCAGCCAGGGAGTAGCGGGTACCTACGAGCAGTACTTC

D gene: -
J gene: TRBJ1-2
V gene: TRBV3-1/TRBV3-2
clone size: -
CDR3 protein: CASRPTVNPIYGYTF
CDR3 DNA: TGTGCCAGCAGACCTACGGTGAACCCCATCTATGGCTACACCTTC

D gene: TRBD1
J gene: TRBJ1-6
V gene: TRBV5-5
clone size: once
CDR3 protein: CASSPTGANNSPLHF
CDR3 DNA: TGTGCCAGCAGCCCTACAGGGGCAAATAATTCACCCCTCCACTTT

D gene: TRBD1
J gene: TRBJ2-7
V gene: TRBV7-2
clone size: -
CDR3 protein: CASSRDRYEQYF
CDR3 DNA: TGTGCCAGCAGCCGGGACAGGTACGAGCAGTACTTC

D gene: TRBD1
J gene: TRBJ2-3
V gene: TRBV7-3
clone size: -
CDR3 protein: CASSPDRETDTQYF
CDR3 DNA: TGTGCCAGCAGCCCGGACAGGGAAACAGATACGCAGTATTTT

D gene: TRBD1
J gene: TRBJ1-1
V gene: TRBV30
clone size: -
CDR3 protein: CAWRLLGQKNTEAFF
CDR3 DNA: TGTGCCTGGAGGCTTCTGGGACAGAAGAACACTGAAGCTTTCTTT

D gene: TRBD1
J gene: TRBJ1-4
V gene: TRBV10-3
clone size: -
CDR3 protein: CAISPAGTATNEKLFF
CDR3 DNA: TGTGCCATCAGTCCAGCCGGGACAGCAACTAATGAAAAACTGTTTTTT

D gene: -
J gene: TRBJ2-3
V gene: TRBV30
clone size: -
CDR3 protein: CAWSRRGDTQYF
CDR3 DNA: TGTGCCTGGAGCAGAAGGGGAGATACGCAGTATTTT